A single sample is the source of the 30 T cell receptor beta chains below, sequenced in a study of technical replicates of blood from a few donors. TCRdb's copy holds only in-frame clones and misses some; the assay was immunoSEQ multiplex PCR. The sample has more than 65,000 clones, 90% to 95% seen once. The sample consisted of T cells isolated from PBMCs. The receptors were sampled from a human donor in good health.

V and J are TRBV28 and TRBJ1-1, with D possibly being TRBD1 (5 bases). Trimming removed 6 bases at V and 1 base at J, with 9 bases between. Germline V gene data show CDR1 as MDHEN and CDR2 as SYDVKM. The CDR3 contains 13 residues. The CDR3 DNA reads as TGTGCCAGCAGCCAGGGTGGGAACACTGAAGCTTTCTTT. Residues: CASSQGGNTEAFF.

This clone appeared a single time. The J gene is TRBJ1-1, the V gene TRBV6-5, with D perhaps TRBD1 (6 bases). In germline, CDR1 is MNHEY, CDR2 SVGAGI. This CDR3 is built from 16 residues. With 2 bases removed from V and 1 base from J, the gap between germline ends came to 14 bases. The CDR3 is CASSYALGATNTEAFF. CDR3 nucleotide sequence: TGTGCCAGCAGTTACGCTTTGGGGGCTACGAACACTGAAGCTTTCTTT.

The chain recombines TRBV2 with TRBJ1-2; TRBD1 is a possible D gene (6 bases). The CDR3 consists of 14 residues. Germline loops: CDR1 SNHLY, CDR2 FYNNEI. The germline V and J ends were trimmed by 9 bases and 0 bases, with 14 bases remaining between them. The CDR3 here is CASSQGSTNYGYTF. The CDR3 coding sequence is TGTGCCAGTTCTCAGGGGTCTACTAACTATGGCTACACCTTC.

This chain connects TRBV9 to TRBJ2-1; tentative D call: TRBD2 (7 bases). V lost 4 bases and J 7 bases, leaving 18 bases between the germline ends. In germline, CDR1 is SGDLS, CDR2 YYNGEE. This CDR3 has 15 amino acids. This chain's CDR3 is CASSFRGGRENEQFF. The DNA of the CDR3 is TGTGCCAGCAGCTTTAGGGGGGGGAGGGAAAATGAGCAGTTCTTC.

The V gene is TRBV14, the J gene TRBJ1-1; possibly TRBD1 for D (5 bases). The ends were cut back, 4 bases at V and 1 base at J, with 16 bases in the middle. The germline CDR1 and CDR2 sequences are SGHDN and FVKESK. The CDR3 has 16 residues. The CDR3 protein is CASSLHGRGGNTEAFF. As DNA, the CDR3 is TGTGCCAGCAGCCTCCACGGACGGGGGGGGAACACTGAAGCTTTCTTT.

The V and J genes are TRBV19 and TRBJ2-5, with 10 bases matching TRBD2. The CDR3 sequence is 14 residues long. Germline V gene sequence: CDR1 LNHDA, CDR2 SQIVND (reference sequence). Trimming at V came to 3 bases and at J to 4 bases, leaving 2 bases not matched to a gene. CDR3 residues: CASSISGRGETQYF. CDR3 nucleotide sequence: TGTGCCAGTAGTATCAGCGGGAGGGGAGAGACCCAGTACTTC.

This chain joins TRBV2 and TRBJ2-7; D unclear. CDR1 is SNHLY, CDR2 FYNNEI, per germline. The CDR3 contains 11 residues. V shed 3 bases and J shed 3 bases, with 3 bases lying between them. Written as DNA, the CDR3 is TGTGCCAGCAGTGACATCTACGAGCAGTACTTC. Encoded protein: CASSDIYEQYF.

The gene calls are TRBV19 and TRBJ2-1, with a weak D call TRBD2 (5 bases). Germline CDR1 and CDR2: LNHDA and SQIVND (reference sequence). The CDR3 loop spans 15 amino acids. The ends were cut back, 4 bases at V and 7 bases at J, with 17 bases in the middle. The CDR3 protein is CASSNPGGGRNEQFF. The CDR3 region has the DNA TGTGCCAGTAGTAACCCCGGCGGAGGAAGGAATGAGCAGTTCTTC.

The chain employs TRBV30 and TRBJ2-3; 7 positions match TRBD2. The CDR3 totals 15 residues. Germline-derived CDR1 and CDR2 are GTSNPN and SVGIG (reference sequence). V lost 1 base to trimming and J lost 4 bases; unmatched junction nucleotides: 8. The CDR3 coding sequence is TGTGCCTGGAGTGCGGCGGGAGTTCTGGCAGATACGCAGTATTTT. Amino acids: CAWSAAGVLADTQYF.

CDR3 nucleotides: TGCGCCAGCAGCCATGACCTAGCGGGAGAACTGCGAGAGACCCAGTACTTC. Protein: CASSHDLAGELRETQYF. This chain connects TRBV4-3 to TRBJ2-5; TRBD2 agrees at 10 bases. The CDR3 length is 17 residues. V lost 3 bases, J lost 4 bases, and 11 bases stayed unmatched. Germline V CDR1 and CDR2: LGHNA, YSLEER.

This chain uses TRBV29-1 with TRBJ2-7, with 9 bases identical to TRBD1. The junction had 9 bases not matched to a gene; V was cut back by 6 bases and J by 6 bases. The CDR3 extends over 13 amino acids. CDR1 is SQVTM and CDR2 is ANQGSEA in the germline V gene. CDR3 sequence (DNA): TGCAGCGTACAGGGGGCTGGACGTAGCGAGCAGTACTTC. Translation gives CSVQGAGRSEQYF.

The CDR3 reads CASSLGQGITYGYTF. The CDR3, as DNA: TGTGCCAGCAGCTTAGGGCAGGGGATTACCTATGGCTACACCTTC. This chain uses TRBV7-2 with TRBJ1-2; D might be TRBD1 (6 bases). Deletions cut 1 base from V and 4 bases from J, with 13 bases between. The CDR3 length is 15 residues. The germline CDR1 and CDR2 sequences are SGHTA and FQGNSA. The whole variable domain, remainder taken from reference TRBV7-2 and TRBJ1-2, is GAGVSQSPSNKVTEKGKDVELRCDPISGHTALYWYRQSLGQGLEFLIYFQGNSAPDKSGLPSDRFSAERTGGSVSTLTIQRTQQEDSAVYLCASSLGQGITYGYTFGSGTRLTVV.

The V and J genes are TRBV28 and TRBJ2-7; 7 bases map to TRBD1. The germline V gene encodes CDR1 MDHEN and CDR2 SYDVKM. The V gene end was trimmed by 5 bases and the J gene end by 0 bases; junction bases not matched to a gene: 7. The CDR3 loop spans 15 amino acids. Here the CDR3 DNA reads TGTGCCAGCAGTCCAGTAGACAGGGACTCCTACGAGCAGTACTTC. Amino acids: CASSPVDRDSYEQYF.

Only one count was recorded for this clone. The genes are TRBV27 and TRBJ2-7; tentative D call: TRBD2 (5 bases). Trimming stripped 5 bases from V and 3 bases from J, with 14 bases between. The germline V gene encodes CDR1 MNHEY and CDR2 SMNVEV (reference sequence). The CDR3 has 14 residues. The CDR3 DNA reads TGTGCCAGCAGTCCCCGACCGGGGAGCTACGAGCAGTACTTC. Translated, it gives CASSPRPGSYEQYF.

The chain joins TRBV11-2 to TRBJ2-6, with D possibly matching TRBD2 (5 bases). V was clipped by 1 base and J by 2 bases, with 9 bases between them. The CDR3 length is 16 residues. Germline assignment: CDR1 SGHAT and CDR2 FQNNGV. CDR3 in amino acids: CASSLGYGTGANVLTF. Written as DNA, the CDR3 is TGTGCCAGCAGCTTAGGGTACGGGACTGGGGCCAACGTCCTGACTTTC.

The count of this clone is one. CDR3 bases: TGTGCCAGCAGCCTCCTGTTTGGCGGGCGGGCTGAAGCTTTCTTT. Amino acid sequence: CASSLLFGGRAEAFF. This chain links TRBV11-3 with TRBJ1-1; D gene unclear. Per the germline V gene, CDR1 is SGHNT and CDR2 is YENEEA. V was clipped by 5 bases and J by 6 bases, with 19 bases between them. The CDR3 is 15 amino acids.

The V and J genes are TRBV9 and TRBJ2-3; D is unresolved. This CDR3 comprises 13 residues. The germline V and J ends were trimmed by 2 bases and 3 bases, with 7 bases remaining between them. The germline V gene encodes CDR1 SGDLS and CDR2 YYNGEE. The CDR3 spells CASSVLSTDTQYF. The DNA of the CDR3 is TGTGCCAGCAGCGTCCTTAGTACAGATACGCAGTATTTT.

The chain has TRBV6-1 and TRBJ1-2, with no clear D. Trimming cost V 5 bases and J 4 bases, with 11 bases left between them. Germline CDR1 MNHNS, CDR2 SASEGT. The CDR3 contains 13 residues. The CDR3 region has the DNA TGTGCCAGCAGTCCTCAGTTTTCCTATGGCTACACCTTC. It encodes CASSPQFSYGYTF.

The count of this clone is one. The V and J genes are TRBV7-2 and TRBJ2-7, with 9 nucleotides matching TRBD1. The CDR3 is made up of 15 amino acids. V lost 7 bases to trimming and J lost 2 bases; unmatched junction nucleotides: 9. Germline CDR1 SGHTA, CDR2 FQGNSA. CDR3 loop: CASTETGGGPYEQYF. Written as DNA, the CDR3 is TGTGCCAGCACCGAGACAGGGGGAGGGCCCTACGAGCAGTACTTC.

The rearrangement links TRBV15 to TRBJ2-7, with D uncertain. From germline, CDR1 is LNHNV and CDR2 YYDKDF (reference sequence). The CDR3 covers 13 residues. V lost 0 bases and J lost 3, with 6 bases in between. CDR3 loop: CATSRETGYEQYF. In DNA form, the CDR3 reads TGTGCCACCAGCAGAGAAACGGGCTACGAGCAGTACTTC.

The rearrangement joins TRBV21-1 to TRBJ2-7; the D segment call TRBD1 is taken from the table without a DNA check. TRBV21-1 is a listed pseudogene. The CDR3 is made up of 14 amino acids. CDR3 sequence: CASIIRTDYYEQYF. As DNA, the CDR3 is TGTGCCAGCATTATTAGGACAGACTACTACGAGCAGTACTTC.

The CDR3 DNA reads as TGTGCCAGCAGCCCATCAGGGGGCTTCGAAGAGACCCAGTACTTC. It yields the protein CASSPSGGFEETQYF. The chain couples TRBV7-3 to TRBJ2-5; 8 bases line up with TRBD1. The CDR3 extends over 15 amino acids. Germline V CDR1 and CDR2: SGHTA, FQGTGA. The ends lost 5 bases at V and 3 bases at J; junction bases unmatched: 8.

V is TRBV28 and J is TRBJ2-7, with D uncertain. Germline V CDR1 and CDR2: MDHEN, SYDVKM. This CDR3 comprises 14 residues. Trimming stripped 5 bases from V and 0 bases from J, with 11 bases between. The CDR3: CASSSVLGSYEQYF. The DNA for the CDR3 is TGTGCCAGCAGTAGCGTTTTGGGCTCCTACGAGCAGTACTTC. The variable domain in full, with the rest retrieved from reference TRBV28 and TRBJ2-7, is DVKVTQSSRYLVKRTGEKVFLECVQDMDHENMFWYRQDPGLGLRLIYFSYDVKMKEKGDIPEGYSVSREKKERFSLILESASTNQTSMYLCASSSVLGSYEQYFGPGTRLTVT.

The CDR3 spells CASSQEREVNEQFF. CDR3 nucleotide sequence: TGTGCCAGCAGCCAAGAACGGGAGGTCAATGAGCAGTTCTTC. This chain links TRBV14 with TRBJ2-1; 7 bases are a match to TRBD2. Unmatched junction bases numbered 2, after V lost 0 bases and J lost 6 bases. Germline assignment: CDR1 SGHDN and CDR2 FVKESK. The CDR3 totals 14 residues.

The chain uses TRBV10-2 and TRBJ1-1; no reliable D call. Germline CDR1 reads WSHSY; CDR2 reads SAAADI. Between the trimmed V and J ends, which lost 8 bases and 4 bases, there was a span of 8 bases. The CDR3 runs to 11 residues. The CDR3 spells CASAAVTEAFF. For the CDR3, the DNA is TGCGCCAGCGCCGCGGTCACTGAAGCTTTCTTT.

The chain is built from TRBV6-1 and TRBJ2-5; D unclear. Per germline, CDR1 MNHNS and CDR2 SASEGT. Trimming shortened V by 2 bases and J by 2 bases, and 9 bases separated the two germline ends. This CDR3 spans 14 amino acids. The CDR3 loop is CASSETVGQETQYF. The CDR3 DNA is TGTGCCAGCAGTGAAACAGTGGGTCAAGAGACCCAGTACTTC.

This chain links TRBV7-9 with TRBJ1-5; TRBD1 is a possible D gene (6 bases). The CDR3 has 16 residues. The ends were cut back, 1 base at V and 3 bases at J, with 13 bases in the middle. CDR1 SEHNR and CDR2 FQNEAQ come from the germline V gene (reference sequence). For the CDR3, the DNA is TGTGCCAGCAGCTTAGGTTCTGGACAGACCAATCAGCCCCAGCATTTT. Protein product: CASSLGSGQTNQPQHF. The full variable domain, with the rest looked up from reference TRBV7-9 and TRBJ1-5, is DTGVSQNPRHKITKRGQNVTFRCDPISEHNRLYWYRQTLGQGPEFLTYFQNEAQLEKSRLLSDRFSAERPKGSFSTLEIQRTEQGDSAMYLCASSLGSGQTNQPQHFGDGTRLSIL.

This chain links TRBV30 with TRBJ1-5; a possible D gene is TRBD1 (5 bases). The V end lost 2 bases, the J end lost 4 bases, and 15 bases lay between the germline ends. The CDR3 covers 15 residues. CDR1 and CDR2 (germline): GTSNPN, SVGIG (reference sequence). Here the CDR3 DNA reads TGTGCCTGGAGTTTGCAGGGTCAAGGGAATCAGCCCCAGCATTTT. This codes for CAWSLQGQGNQPQHF.

CDR3 region: CASSLYWSPSYEQYF. The CDR3 region has the DNA TGTGCCAGCAGCTTGTACTGGTCACCTTCGTACGAGCAGTACTTC. The chain has TRBV5-8 and TRBJ2-7; D unresolved. In germline, CDR1 is SGHTS, CDR2 YDEGEE. Trimming removed 1 base at V and 4 bases at J, with 15 bases between. The CDR3 is 15 amino acids. Supplemented by reference TRBV5-8 and TRBJ2-7, the full variable domain reads EAGVTQSPTHLIKTRGQQATLRCSPISGHTSVYWYQQALGLGLQFLLWYDEGEERNRGNFPPRFSGRQFPNYSSELNVNALELEDSALYLCASSLYWSPSYEQYFGPGTRLTVT.

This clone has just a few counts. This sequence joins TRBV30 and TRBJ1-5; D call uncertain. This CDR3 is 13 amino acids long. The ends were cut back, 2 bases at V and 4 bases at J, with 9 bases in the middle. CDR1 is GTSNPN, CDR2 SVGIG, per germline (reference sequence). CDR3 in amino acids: CAWSSQQNQPQHF. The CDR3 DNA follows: TGTGCCTGGAGTAGCCAACAGAATCAGCCCCAGCATTTT.